The 30 T cell receptor beta chains below were found in one sample sequenced in a study of blood T cell repertoires in COVID-19. Method: immunoSEQ multiplex PCR; TCRdb's copy keeps in-frame clones and lacks some. The table has roughly 130,000 clones, roughly 77% seen once. Source material: peripheral blood. Every receptor here comes from a woman aged 70 to 79 with COVID-19, enrolled during active disease.

This chain links TRBV7-9 with TRBJ1-6; D is uncertain. The ends were cut back, 5 bases at V and 9 bases at J, with 14 bases in the middle. The CDR3 runs 14 residues. Germline V gene data show CDR1 as SEHNR and CDR2 as FQNEAQ (reference sequence). The CDR3, as DNA: TGTGCCAGCAGCCACCGGGATAGACTTTCACCCCTCCACTTT. It codes for CASSHRDRLSPLHF.

In this sample, this clone turned up a few times. This chain uses TRBV29-1 with TRBJ1-1, with unresolved D. The CDR3 is 13 residues long. Germline V gene lookup returns CDR1 SQVTM and CDR2 ANQGSEA. Deletions cut 2 bases from V and 0 bases from J, with 7 bases between. The chain's CDR3 is CSVELAVNTEAFF. CDR3 coding DNA: TGCAGCGTTGAACTGGCGGTGAACACTGAAGCTTTCTTT.

The chain combines TRBV5-1 with TRBJ1-1; a possible D gene is TRBD1 (5 bases). Trimming shortened V by 7 bases and J by 1 base, and 11 bases separated the two germline ends. The germline V gene encodes CDR1 SGHRS and CDR2 YFSETQ. This CDR3 is 13 amino acids long. The CDR3 region is CASGPTGNTEAFF. CDR3 nucleotide sequence: TGCGCCAGCGGCCCAACAGGGAACACTGAAGCTTTCTTT.

The chain is built from TRBV2 and TRBJ2-7; 8 nucleotides agree with TRBD1. Germline CDR1 SNHLY, CDR2 FYNNEI. The CDR3 has 14 residues. Trimming removed 5 bases from V and 0 bases from J; junction bases left unmatched: 3. CDR3 residues: CASSRDRSSYEQYF. CDR3 bases: TGTGCCAGCAGTAGGGACAGGAGCTCCTACGAGCAGTACTTC.

The genes are TRBV12-3 or TRBV12-4 and TRBJ2-1; no firm D call. V lost 7 bases and J lost 3, with 7 bases in between. The CDR3 is made up of 12 amino acids. DNA of the CDR3: TGTGCCAGCAATAAGCTCTACAATGAGCAGTTCTTC. Amino acid sequence: CASNKLYNEQFF.

The chain links TRBV11-2 to TRBJ2-5; 7 nucleotides line up with TRBD1. The trim removed 2 bases at V and 4 bases at J, leaving 4 bases unmatched. Germline CDR1 and CDR2: SGHAT and FQNNGV. This CDR3 contains 14 residues. The CDR3 is CASSLRGGRETQYF. The CDR3 DNA sequence: TGTGCCAGCAGCTTAAGAGGGGGCAGAGAGACCCAGTACTTC. Full variable domain (remainder filled in from reference TRBV11-2 and TRBJ2-5): EAGVAQSPRYKIIEKRQSVAFWCNPISGHATLYWYQQILGQGPKLLIQFQNNGVVDDSQLPKDRFSAERLKGVDSTLKIQPAKLEDSAVYLCASSLRGGRETQYFGPGTRLLVL.

CDR3 sequence (DNA): TGTGCCAGCCGAGGGACAGCTTCGAACACCGGGGAGCTGTTTTTT. It specifies CASRGTASNTGELFF. V and J are TRBV2 and TRBJ2-2; the match to TRBD1 covers 7 bases. This CDR3 region has 15 residues. CDR1 and CDR2 from the germline V gene are SNHLY and FYNNEI. J gave up 0 bases and V 8 bases, and 6 bases lay outside the gene matches. Variable domain in full (rest from reference TRBV2 and TRBJ2-2): EPEVTQTPSHQVTQMGQEVILRCVPISNHLYFYWYRQILGQKVEFLVSFYNNEISEKSEIFDDQFSVERPDGSNFTLKIRSTKLEDSAMYFCASRGTASNTGELFFGEGSRLTVL.

The chain employs TRBV7-9 and TRBJ1-1; no clear D. Germline V gene lookup returns CDR1 SEHNR and CDR2 FQNEAQ (reference sequence). The CDR3 is 15 residues long. Trimming took off 5 bases at V and 2 bases at J, with 15 bases between the two ends. CDR3 region: CASSPQLRINTEAFF. DNA for the CDR3: TGTGCCAGCAGCCCCCAACTACGGATAAACACTGAAGCTTTCTTT.

The CDR3 region has the DNA TGTGCCAGCAGCTTAGTTGGGGGGTACACCGGGGAGCTGTTTTTT. Protein sequence: CASSLVGGYTGELFF. This chain connects TRBV11-2 to TRBJ2-2; tentative D call: TRBD2 (6 bases). V was shortened by 1 base and J by 3 bases, with 9 bases between the two germline ends. CDR3 length equals 15 residues. Germline V CDR1 and CDR2: SGHAT, FQNNGV. Looking up the rest from reference TRBV11-2 and TRBJ2-2 gives the full variable domain: EAGVAQSPRYKIIEKRQSVAFWCNPISGHATLYWYQQILGQGPKLLIQFQNNGVVDDSQLPKDRFSAERLKGVDSTLKIQPAKLEDSAVYLCASSLVGGYTGELFFGEGSRLTVL.

This clone has a handful of counts. The chain uses TRBV5-1 and TRBJ2-7; no clear D. Trimming shortened V by 2 bases and J by 0 bases, and 9 bases separated the two germline ends. This CDR3 is 14 amino acids long. Germline CDR1 reads SGHRS; CDR2 reads YFSETQ. Here the CDR3 reads CASSLAASSYEQYF. CDR3 DNA: TGCGCCAGCAGCTTAGCCGCAAGCTCCTACGAGCAGTACTTC.

This clone has more than one count but fewer than ten. This chain joins TRBV11-2 and TRBJ1-3, with D uncertain. The CDR3 runs 15 residues. The V gene's germline CDR1 is SGHAT and CDR2 FQNNGV. Trimming cost V 5 bases and J 0 bases, with 11 bases left between them. CDR3 DNA: TGTGCCAGCAGCCCTGGACTATTCTCTGGAAACACCATATATTTT. It translates to CASSPGLFSGNTIYF.

The chain employs TRBV28 and TRBJ1-1; tentatively, D is TRBD1 (5 bases). V lost 6 bases and J lost 4, with 15 bases in between. The germline gives CDR1 MDHEN, CDR2 SYDVKM. The CDR3 totals 14 residues. CDR3 bases: TGTGCCAGCAGGGGGGGTCCCGGTGGCACTGAAGCTTTCTTT. Translating it yields CASRGGPGGTEAFF.

The CDR3 here is CASSLAAGEGVRFF. The CDR3 nucleotides read TGCGCCAGCAGCTTGGCCGCAGGGGAAGGGGTTAGGTTCTTC. This chain links TRBV5-1 with TRBJ2-1; a possible D gene is TRBD1 (6 bases). V was trimmed by 0 bases and J by 15 bases, leaving 19 bases between them. The CDR3 is made up of 14 amino acids. The germline V gene encodes CDR1 SGHRS and CDR2 YFSETQ.

The chain carries TRBV5-6 and TRBJ2-7, with TRBD2 matching over 8 bases. CDR3 length equals 16 residues. V was clipped by 3 bases and J by 0 bases; unmatched bases: 8. Germline V gives CDR1 SGHDT, CDR2 YYEEEE. CDR3 region: CASSSQPGGASYEQYF. In DNA, the CDR3 is TGTGCCAGCAGCTCCCAGCCGGGGGGGGCCTCCTACGAGCAGTACTTC.

This clone appeared a single time. This chain uses TRBV7-8 with TRBJ1-2; TRBD1 matches at 7 bases. This CDR3 is built from 15 residues. The ends lost 1 base at V and 1 base at J; junction bases unmatched: 3. The germline gives CDR1 SGHVS, CDR2 FQNEAQ. The CDR3 protein is CASSLGQGYNYGYTF. Written as DNA, the CDR3 is TGTGCCAGCAGCTTAGGACAGGGATATAACTATGGCTACACCTTC.

The rearrangement joins TRBV28 to TRBJ1-5, with no clear D. V lost 6 bases and J lost 0, with 12 bases in between. This CDR3 comprises 15 residues. Germline lookup yields CDR1 MDHEN and CDR2 SYDVKM. CDR3 nucleotide sequence: TGTGCCAGCAGCTCCCCCCAGTCTAGCAATCAGCCCCAGCATTTT. Translating gives CASSSPQSSNQPQHF.

This chain connects TRBV30 to TRBJ1-4, with 8 positions matching TRBD1. Per the germline V gene, CDR1 is GTSNPN and CDR2 is SVGIG (reference sequence). Losses at the gene ends were 6 bases for V and 5 bases for J; bases not matched to a gene: 5. This CDR3 contains 13 residues. The DNA for the CDR3 is TGTGCCTGCCCGAGGACAGGGAATGAAAAACTGTTTTTT. Encoded protein: CACPRTGNEKLFF.

This chain links TRBV30 with TRBJ1-1; D not resolved. Germline CDR1 reads GTSNPN; CDR2 reads SVGIG (reference sequence). Trimming pared 5 bases from V and 0 bases from J, leaving 7 bases between. The length of the CDR3 is 12 residues. CDR3 amino acids: CAWGNMNTEAFF. The CDR3 DNA follows: TGTGCCTGGGGAAATATGAACACTGAAGCTTTCTTT.

The rearrangement uses TRBV7-8 and TRBJ1-5; the D gene is possibly TRBD1 (6 bases). Per the germline V gene, CDR1 is SGHVS and CDR2 is FQNEAQ. V lost 4 bases and J lost 6, with 19 bases in between. This CDR3 has 16 residues. CDR3: CASSSSTGNRGQPQHF. The DNA of the CDR3 is TGTGCCAGCAGCTCTAGTACAGGGAATCGCGGTCAGCCCCAGCATTTT.

This clone was recorded once. The chain uses TRBV5-4 and TRBJ1-1, with D tentatively TRBD1 (6 bases). Germline V gene sequence: CDR1 SGHNT, CDR2 YYREEE (reference sequence). V was trimmed by 3 bases and J by 1 base, leaving 10 bases between them. The CDR3 is made up of 14 amino acids. The CDR3 sequence: CASSSGGANTEAFF. The CDR3 nucleotides read TGTGCCAGCAGCTCGGGGGGGGCGAACACTGAAGCTTTCTTT.

V is TRBV4-1 and J is TRBJ2-3, with D unresolved. The V and J ends lost 1 base and 4 bases respectively, with 18 bases between them. The CDR3 spans 17 residues. CDR1 is MGHRA, CDR2 YSYEKL, per germline. CDR3 sequence (DNA): TGCGCCAGCAGCCAAGCTCCCCTCCTGAGTGGTCCAGATACGCAGTATTTT. Translated: CASSQAPLLSGPDTQYF.

The chain is built from TRBV7-2 and TRBJ2-2; possibly TRBD1 for D (5 bases). CDR1 is SGHTA, CDR2 FQGNSA, per germline. V was shortened by 6 bases and J by 4 bases, with 9 bases between the two germline ends. The CDR3 is made up of 13 amino acids. In DNA form, the CDR3 reads TGTGCCAGCAGGTCAGGGCCCACCGGGGAGCTGTTTTTT. This translates into CASRSGPTGELFF.

The rearrangement joins TRBV3-1 (or the pseudogene TRBV3-2) to TRBJ2-3, with D possibly TRBD2 on 6 matching bases. With 4 bases removed from V and 3 bases from J, the gap between germline ends came to 17 bases. The CDR3 sequence is 16 residues long. Per germline, CDR1 LGHDT and CDR2 YNNKEL (reference sequence). The CDR3, as DNA: TGTGCCAGCAGCCCATCTAGCGCCAGAGGTACAGATACGCAGTATTTT. It is translated as CASSPSSARGTDTQYF.

V usage is TRBV27 and J usage is TRBJ2-7; 9 nucleotides agree with TRBD2. Germline CDR1 is MNHEY and CDR2 is SMNVEV (reference sequence). J gave up 0 bases and V 8 bases, and 8 bases lay outside the gene matches. The CDR3 runs 15 residues. Written as DNA, the CDR3 is TGTGCCAGCCACCAGCTTAGCGGGAGCTCCTACGAGCAGTACTTC. As protein: CASHQLSGSSYEQYF.

The chain combines TRBV7-8 with TRBJ2-2; D is ambiguous. V was cut by 3 bases and J by 7 bases, with 21 bases left in between. The CDR3 totals 17 residues. CDR1 and CDR2 (germline): SGHVS, FQNEAQ. The CDR3 is CASSFRGEADWSGELFF. The CDR3 coding sequence is TGTGCCAGCAGCTTCCGAGGTGAGGCGGATTGGAGCGGGGAGCTGTTTTTT.

A note on this clone: At one end, the junction sequence differs from germline, possibly due to a read error. This chain connects TRBV28 to TRBJ1-5; 7 bases align to TRBD1. This CDR3 has 13 residues. CDR1 is MDHEN, CDR2 SYDVKM, per germline. CDR3 DNA sequence: TGTGCCGGCAGGGGCAGGGGGAATCAGCCCCAGCATTTT. It yields the protein CAGRGRGNQPQHF.

The sample holds a few counts of this clone. The genes are TRBV28 and TRBJ2-7; TRBD2 is a possible D gene (5 bases). Trimming stripped 10 bases from V and 4 bases from J, with 11 bases between. The CDR3 extends over 11 amino acids. CDR1 is MDHEN, CDR2 SYDVKM, per germline. The CDR3 bases are TGTGCCATCACCGGACTGTACGAGCAGTACTTC. Its protein is CAITGLYEQYF.

J is TRBJ2-7 and V is TRBV5-1, with TRBD1 identical over 8 bases. The CDR3 covers 15 residues. Trimming removed 2 bases from V and 3 bases from J; junction bases left unmatched: 7. Germline CDR1 and CDR2: SGHRS and YFSETQ. The CDR3: CASSLKDRAGYEQYF. The DNA of the CDR3 is TGCGCCAGCAGCTTAAAGGACAGGGCGGGCTACGAGCAGTACTTC.

The chain is built from TRBV5-6 and TRBJ2-3, with a possible D match to TRBD2 (5 bases). Trimming cost V 2 bases and J 1 base, with 8 bases left between them. Germline CDR1 is SGHDT and CDR2 is YYEEEE. The CDR3 contains 14 residues. The CDR3 DNA sequence: TGTGCCAGCAGCTTACGGCGGGGCACAGATACGCAGTATTTT. The encoded protein is CASSLRRGTDTQYF.

The genes are TRBV6-5 and TRBJ1-1, with D unclear. Trimming took 5 bases from V and 2 from J, leaving 15 bases between them. This CDR3 is built from 15 residues. CDR1 is MNHEY and CDR2 is SVGAGI in the germline V gene. This CDR3 is CASSRSRGINTEAFF. In DNA form, the CDR3 reads TGTGCCAGCAGTAGGTCGAGAGGGATAAACACTGAAGCTTTCTTT.